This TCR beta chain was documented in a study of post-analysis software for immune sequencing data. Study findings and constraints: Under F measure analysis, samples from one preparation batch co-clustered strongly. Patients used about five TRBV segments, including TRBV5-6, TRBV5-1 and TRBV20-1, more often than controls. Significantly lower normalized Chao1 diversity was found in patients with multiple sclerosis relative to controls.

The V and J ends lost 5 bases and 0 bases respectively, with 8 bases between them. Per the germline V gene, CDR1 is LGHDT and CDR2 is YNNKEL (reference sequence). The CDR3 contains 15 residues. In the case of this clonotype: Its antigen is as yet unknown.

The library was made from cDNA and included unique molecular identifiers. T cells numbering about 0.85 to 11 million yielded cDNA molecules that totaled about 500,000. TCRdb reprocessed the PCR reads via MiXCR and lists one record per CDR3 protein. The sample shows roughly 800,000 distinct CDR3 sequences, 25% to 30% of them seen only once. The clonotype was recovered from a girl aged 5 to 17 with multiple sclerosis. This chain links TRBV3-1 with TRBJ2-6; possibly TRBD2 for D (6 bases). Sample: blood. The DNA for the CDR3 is TGTGCCAGCAGCGCGGGACGCTCTGGGGCCAACGTCCTGACTTTC. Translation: CASSAGRSGANVLTF. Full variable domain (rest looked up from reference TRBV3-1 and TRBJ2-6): DTAVSQTPKYLVTQMGNDKSIKCEQNLGHDTMYWYKQDSKKFLKIMFSYNNKELIINETVPNRFSPKSPDKAHLNLHINSLELGDSAVYFCASSAGRSGANVLTFGAGSRLTVL.